Following are 13 T cell receptor beta chains from one sample sequenced in a study of blood T cell repertoires in COVID-19. Data came from immunoSEQ multiplex PCR; TCRdb stores just in-frame clones and leaves some out. The table lists some 190,000 clones, approximately 84% of them singletons. Sequencing input: peripheral blood. These receptors came from a woman of 80 years or more with COVID-19, enrolled during active disease.

The J gene is TRBJ1-1, the V gene TRBV6-5; D not certain. The CDR3 has 16 residues. With 0 bases removed from V and 5 bases from J, the gap between germline ends came to 16 bases. Germline CDR1 reads MNHEY; CDR2 reads SVGAGI. The CDR3 DNA sequence: TGTGCCAGCAGTTACTCGAGTAGAGGGAAAGGAACTGAAGCTTTCTTT. Translated: CASSYSSRGKGTEAFF.

This chain links TRBV6-6 with TRBJ2-1; 10 bases line up with TRBD2. This CDR3 spans 14 amino acids. Trimming removed 2 bases from V and 10 bases from J; junction bases left unmatched: 5. Germline values: CDR1 MNHNY, CDR2 SVGAGI (reference sequence). This CDR3 reads CASSYRLAGEEQFF. The DNA of the CDR3 is TGTGCCAGCAGTTACAGGCTAGCGGGAGAAGAGCAGTTCTTC.

The rearrangement joins TRBV9 to TRBJ2-6; 13 bases line up with TRBD2. From germline, CDR1 is SGDLS and CDR2 YYNGEE. Unmatched junction bases numbered 15, after V lost 3 bases and J lost 3 bases. The CDR3 runs to 21 residues. The CDR3 is CASSAPGLAGRIHVGANVLTF. In DNA form, the CDR3 reads TGTGCCAGCAGCGCCCCGGGACTAGCGGGACGTATACATGTTGGGGCCAACGTCCTGACTTTC.

This clone showed up just a few times. V gene TRBV7-9 combines with J gene TRBJ1-5, with D hard to call. Germline assignment: CDR1 SEHNR and CDR2 FQNEAQ (reference sequence). The CDR3 consists of 15 residues. V was shortened by 1 base and J by 10 bases, with 17 bases between the two germline ends. This CDR3 is CASSLGGTDISPQHF. The CDR3 nucleotides are TGTGCCAGCAGCTTAGGAGGTACGGATATCAGTCCCCAGCATTTT. Based on the CDR3 plus reference TRBV7-9 and TRBJ1-5, the full variable domain is DTGVSQNPRHKITKRGQNVTFRCDPISEHNRLYWYRQTLGQGPEFLTYFQNEAQLEKSRLLSDRFSAERPKGSFSTLEIQRTEQGDSAMYLCASSLGGTDISPQHFGDGTRLSIL.

The chain recombines TRBV5-1 with TRBJ2-3; 7 nucleotides line up with TRBD2. Per the germline V gene, CDR1 is SGHRS and CDR2 is YFSETQ. The CDR3 is 13 amino acids. J gave up 6 bases and V 3 bases, and 4 bases lay outside the gene matches. CDR3 sequence reads: CASSWGGADTQYF. The DNA for the CDR3 is TGCGCCAGCAGCTGGGGGGGAGCGGATACGCAGTATTTT. The complete variable domain, with remaining parts taken from reference TRBV5-1 and TRBJ2-3, reads KAGVTQTPRYLIKTRGQQVTLSCSPISGHRSVSWYQQTPGQGLQFLFEYFSETQRNKGNFPGRFSGRQFSNSRSEMNVSTLELGDSALYLCASSWGGADTQYFGPGTRLTVL.

This clone occurred once. The V call is TRBV24-1, the J call TRBJ2-2, with 9 bases aligning to TRBD1. The V and J ends lost 7 bases and 6 bases, in that order; junction bases with no gene match: 8. Germline V gene sequence: CDR1 KGHDR, CDR2 SFDVKD. The CDR3 runs 15 residues. The CDR3 sequence is CATSDPGQGSGELFF. In nucleotides, the CDR3 is TGTGCCACCAGCGATCCGGGACAGGGTTCCGGGGAGCTGTTTTTT.

V gene TRBV19 combines with J gene TRBJ2-7; 7 bases match TRBD2. V gave up 5 bases and J gave up 6 bases; unmatched junction bases: 4. CDR3 length equals 12 residues. Germline V gives CDR1 LNHDA, CDR2 SQIVND (reference sequence). The CDR3 reads CASSRGEGEQYF. The CDR3 bases are TGTGCCAGTAGTCGGGGGGAAGGCGAGCAGTACTTC. The full variable domain, in which reference TRBV19 and TRBJ2-7 provide the parts outside the CDR3, is DGGITQSPKYLFRKEGQNVTLSCEQNLNHDAMYWYRQDPGQGLRLIYYSQIVNDFQKGDIAEGYSVSREKKESFPLTVTSAQKNPTAFYLCASSRGEGEQYFGPGTRLTVT.

The chain carries TRBV5-1 and TRBJ2-7; the match to TRBD1 covers 8 bases. J lost 4 bases, V lost 2 bases, and 14 bases had no gene match. The CDR3 length is 17 residues. The germline CDR1 and CDR2 sequences are SGHRS and YFSETQ. CDR3: CASSFSMSGDRKYEQYF. In DNA, the CDR3 is TGCGCCAGCAGCTTTTCCATGTCCGGGGACAGGAAGTACGAGCAGTACTTC.

The chain carries TRBV4-1 and TRBJ2-7; the D gene is possibly TRBD2 (6 bases). This CDR3 region has 13 residues. Germline lookup yields CDR1 MGHRA and CDR2 YSYEKL. V was clipped by 1 base and J by 6 bases, with 10 bases between them. CDR3 sequence reads: CASSQAAAGEQYF. CDR3 bases: TGCGCCAGCAGCCAAGCGGCAGCGGGCGAGCAGTACTTC.

V and J are TRBV18 and TRBJ1-2, with 7 positions matching TRBD1. The CDR3 totals 15 residues. The germline V gene encodes CDR1 KGHSH and CDR2 LQKENI. V lost 3 bases, J lost 4 bases, and 8 bases stayed unmatched. DNA of the CDR3: TGTGCCAGCTCACCCGGGGACAGATCCCTCTATGGCTACACCTTC. This codes for CASSPGDRSLYGYTF.

The chain combines TRBV5-1 with TRBJ2-7; 11 bases align to TRBD1. Trimming at V came to 0 bases and at J to 11 bases, leaving 10 bases not matched to a gene. CDR1 is SGHRS, CDR2 YFSETQ, per germline. This CDR3 comprises 15 residues. This chain's CDR3 is CASSLEGQGGTSEYF. CDR3 in DNA: TGCGCCAGCAGCTTGGAGGGACAGGGGGGGACGAGCGAGTACTTC.

The rearrangement links TRBV20-1 to TRBJ1-4, with D possibly being TRBD1 (6 bases). The CDR3 is made up of 13 amino acids. The germline CDR1 and CDR2 sequences are DFQATT and SNEGSKA (reference sequence). Deletions cut 3 bases from V and 8 bases from J, with 13 bases between. CDR3 nucleotide sequence: TGCAGTGCTAGTATTCCAGGGGACGAAAAACTGTTTTTT. Protein product: CSASIPGDEKLFF.

This chain uses TRBV2 with TRBJ2-1; TRBD1 aligns across 9 bases. Germline V CDR1 and CDR2: SNHLY, FYNNEI. CDR3 size: 15 residues. V was clipped by 4 bases and J by 1 base; unmatched bases: 2. CDR3 residues: CASSVGQGSYNEQFF. The CDR3 region has the DNA TGTGCCAGCAGTGTGGGACAGGGTTCCTACAATGAGCAGTTCTTC. Supplemented by reference TRBV2 and TRBJ2-1, the full variable domain reads EPEVTQTPSHQVTQMGQEVILRCVPISNHLYFYWYRQILGQKVEFLVSFYNNEISEKSEIFDDQFSVERPDGSNFTLKIRSTKLEDSAMYFCASSVGQGSYNEQFFGPGTRLTVL.